This TCR beta chain was captured by sequencing in a study of stem cell transplantation in POMP-related autoinflammatory disease. Overall study context: Before transplant: CD4+ naive skewing, low CD8+ proportions, reduced cytokine secretion.

Some clones are missing from TCRdb's copy, which holds only in-frame ones; the method was immunoSEQ multiplex PCR. Among more than 25,000 clones listed, about 90% were seen once. As concerns this clone: As yet, its antigen is unknown.

Findings and caveats of the study: PRAID patients trended toward lower TRB diversity and higher clonality in all analyzed T-cell subsets.

The CDR3 consists of 16 residues. Germline V gene lookup returns CDR1 SGDLS and CDR2 YYNGEE. The germline V and J ends were trimmed by 1 base and 2 bases, with 10 bases remaining between them. The chain employs TRBV9 and TRBJ2-6; D is uncertain. Sequenced here: CD4+ T cells from PBMCs, sampled before stem cell transplantation. The TCR comes from a human donor with POMP-related autoinflammation and immune dysregulation (PRAID). Here the CDR3 reads CASSVSGGTGANVLTF. CDR3 in DNA: TGTGCCAGCAGCGTATCCGGTGGTACTGGGGCCAACGTCCTGACTTTC.